Each of the 32 T cell receptor beta chains below was sequenced from the same sample in a study of blood T cell repertoires in COVID-19. Generated by immunoSEQ multiplex PCR, the TCRdb table keeps only in-frame clones and is missing some. The sample includes over 200,000 clones, approximately 90% seen only once; the top ten take less than 3.5%. Sequenced sample: peripheral blood. The source is a young man with COVID-19, enrolled during active disease.

The chain joins TRBV14 to TRBJ2-3, with 10 bases that match TRBD1. Trimming took 5 bases from V and 2 from J; bases not matched to a gene: 10. The germline gives CDR1 SGHDN, CDR2 FVKESK. The CDR3 loop spans 17 amino acids. CDR3 nucleotide sequence: TGTGCCAGCAGCTACCACCGACGACAGGGGGCCACAGATACGCAGTATTTT. It specifies CASSYHRRQGATDTQYF.

The chain carries TRBV9 and TRBJ2-3; D may be TRBD1 (5 bases). Trimming removed 2 bases from V and 2 bases from J, with 12 bases in between. Germline assignment: CDR1 SGDLS and CDR2 YYNGEE. CDR3 size: 15 residues. CDR3 sequence: CASSVTGQATDTQYF. The CDR3 DNA reads as TGTGCCAGCAGCGTTACCGGACAAGCCACAGATACGCAGTATTTT. The full variable domain, with the rest looked up from reference TRBV9 and TRBJ2-3, is DSGVTQTPKHLITATGQRVTLRCSPRSGDLSVYWYQQSLDQGLQFLIQYYNGEERAKGNILERFSAQQFPDLHSELNLSSLELGDSALYFCASSVTGQATDTQYFGPGTRLTVL.

This rearrangement joins TRBV19 to TRBJ2-4; the D gene is possibly TRBD1 (6 bases). From germline, CDR1 is LNHDA and CDR2 SQIVND (reference sequence). V was pared by 7 bases and J by 2 bases, with 18 bases between. This CDR3 spans 16 amino acids. The CDR3 loop reads CASKIQGSGTKNIQYF. In DNA, the CDR3 is TGTGCCAGTAAGATACAGGGAAGTGGAACCAAAAACATTCAGTACTTC.

This chain connects TRBV5-5 to TRBJ1-3, with no clear D. CDR1 SGHKS and CDR2 YYEKEE come from the germline V gene (reference sequence). Trimming cost V 0 bases and J 1 base, with 8 bases left between them. The CDR3 is 15 amino acids. As DNA, the CDR3 is TGTGCCAGCAGCTTGGGGGCGAATTCTGGAAACACCATATATTTT. Amino acids: CASSLGANSGNTIYF.

In its sample, this clone was seen once. The V gene is TRBV11-2, the J gene TRBJ1-4; perhaps TRBD1 as D (5 bases). V lost 0 bases, J lost 8 bases, and 10 bases lay in between. The CDR3 sequence is 14 residues long. Germline values: CDR1 SGHAT, CDR2 FQNNGV. CDR3 in amino acids: CASSLDQGREKLFF. Written as DNA, the CDR3 is TGTGCCAGCAGCTTAGATCAGGGTAGGGAAAAACTGTTTTTT.

As DNA, the CDR3 is TGCGCCAGTCACCCGGGACAGGAAGGCGACGAGCAGTACTTC. Its protein product is CASHPGQEGDEQYF. This rearrangement joins TRBV5-1 to TRBJ2-7; 8 bases are a match to TRBD1. The V gene's germline CDR1 is SGHRS and CDR2 YFSETQ. Unmatched junction bases numbered 12, after V lost 8 bases and J lost 5 bases. The CDR3 consists of 14 residues.

This clone was recorded once. This CDR3 reads CASSLSSGYEQYF. CDR3 DNA: TGTGCCAGCAGTTTATCATCCGGGTACGAGCAGTACTTC. This chain uses TRBV12-3 or TRBV12-4 with TRBJ2-7; D call uncertain. Deletions cut 2 bases from V and 4 bases from J, with 9 bases between. The CDR3 length is 13 residues.

This clone appeared a few times. The chain couples TRBV10-1 to TRBJ2-3; D possibly corresponds to TRBD1 (5 bases). The V gene's germline CDR1 is WNHNN and CDR2 SYGVQD (reference sequence). The CDR3 sequence is 15 residues long. Between the trimmed V and J ends, which lost 2 bases and 6 bases, there was a span of 15 bases. CDR3 sequence reads: CASSEIDSPADTQYF. The CDR3 coding sequence is TGCGCCAGCAGTGAGATTGACAGTCCCGCGGATACGCAGTATTTT.

The rearrangement links TRBV7-2 to TRBJ1-2; D might be TRBD1 (6 bases). There are 15 residues in the CDR3. Germline V lookup: CDR1 SGHTA, CDR2 FQGNSA. V was clipped by 6 bases and J by 7 bases, with 21 bases between them. The DNA for the CDR3 is TGTGCCAGCAGGAGGGGGATGACAGCTGAGGGTGGCTACACCTTC. The encoded protein is CASRRGMTAEGGYTF. Looking up the rest from reference TRBV7-2 and TRBJ1-2 gives the full variable domain: GAGVSQSPSNKVTEKGKDVELRCDPISGHTALYWYRQSLGQGLEFLIYFQGNSAPDKSGLPSDRFSAERTGGSVSTLTIQRTQQEDSAVYLCASRRGMTAEGGYTFGSGTRLTVV.

The genes are TRBV25-1 and TRBJ2-1, with TRBD2 matching 11 bases. With V trimmed by 4 bases and J by 7 bases, 3 bases remained unmatched. Germline CDR1 MGHDK, CDR2 SYGVNS. This CDR3 is built from 14 residues. The CDR3: CASSARLAGNEQFF. Here the CDR3 DNA reads TGTGCCAGCAGTGCCCGACTAGCGGGGAATGAGCAGTTCTTC.

V gene TRBV7-2 combines with J gene TRBJ1-1; no clear D. The CDR3 contains 14 residues. Germline assignment: CDR1 SGHTA and CDR2 FQGNSA. Trimming removed 6 bases at V and 5 bases at J, with 16 bases between. The CDR3 here is CASRTGISGTEAFF. For the CDR3, the DNA is TGTGCCAGCAGGACCGGGATCTCGGGGACTGAAGCTTTCTTT.

The chain couples TRBV28 to TRBJ1-1; no definite D call. Trimming left V 7 bases short and J 1 base short, with 19 bases between. Looked up from germline, CDR1 is MDHEN and CDR2 is SYDVKM. The CDR3 contains 16 residues. CDR3 sequence: CASTSAGYIGNTEAFF. The DNA of the CDR3 is TGTGCCAGCACCTCAGCGGGATATATTGGGAACACTGAAGCTTTCTTT.

This chain links TRBV2 with TRBJ2-1; TRBD2 agrees at 8 bases. Germline CDR1 SNHLY, CDR2 FYNNEI. J lost 1 base, V lost 5 bases, and 10 bases had no gene match. This CDR3 is built from 17 residues. The CDR3 sequence is CASSPLSAGVSYNEQFF. CDR3 sequence (DNA): TGTGCCAGCAGTCCACTTTCAGCGGGGGTGTCCTACAATGAGCAGTTCTTC.

This chain joins TRBV19 and TRBJ2-7, with D possibly being TRBD1 (6 bases). This CDR3 contains 14 residues. The V gene's germline CDR1 is LNHDA and CDR2 SQIVND (reference sequence). The V gene lost 5 bases and the J gene lost 0 bases, with 11 bases spanning the gap. The chain's CDR3 is CASSLQGPSYEQYF. CDR3 coding DNA: TGTGCCAGTAGTCTTCAGGGGCCCTCCTACGAGCAGTACTTC.

J is TRBJ2-7 and V is TRBV28, with D possibly TRBD1 on 5 matching bases. CDR1 is MDHEN, CDR2 SYDVKM, per germline. V lost 7 bases, J lost 6 bases, and 22 bases lay in between. The CDR3 is 15 amino acids. The CDR3 loop reads CASTPPAGMPSEQYF. CDR3 sequence (DNA): TGTGCCAGCACCCCTCCGGCAGGGATGCCAAGCGAGCAGTACTTC. The variable domain in full, with the rest retrieved from reference TRBV28 and TRBJ2-7, is DVKVTQSSRYLVKRTGEKVFLECVQDMDHENMFWYRQDPGLGLRLIYFSYDVKMKEKGDIPEGYSVSREKKERFSLILESASTNQTSMYLCASTPPAGMPSEQYFGPGTRLTVT.

The V gene is TRBV6-2 or TRBV6-3, the J gene TRBJ2-1; 12 bases are shared with TRBD2. This CDR3 is 16 amino acids long. With V trimmed by 6 bases and J by 4 bases, 7 bases remained unmatched. Germline CDR1 and CDR2: MNHEY and SVGEGT. The CDR3 reads CASSLGLAGNYNEQFF. The CDR3, as DNA: TGTGCCAGCAGCCTCGGACTAGCGGGGAATTACAATGAGCAGTTCTTC.

This clone was counted a single time. The chain combines TRBV3-1 (or the pseudogene TRBV3-2) with TRBJ1-3, with D unclear. V lost 4 bases to trimming and J lost 2 bases, with 9 bases between them. CDR1 is LGHDT and CDR2 is YNNKEL in the germline V gene (reference sequence). This CDR3 is 14 amino acids long. This chain's CDR3 is CASSRVETGNTIYF. The CDR3 DNA reads TGTGCCAGCAGCCGAGTAGAAACTGGAAACACCATATATTTT.

This chain joins TRBV11-3 and TRBJ2-3, with 9 bases that match TRBD2. Germline V CDR1 and CDR2: SGHNT, YENEEA. V shed 3 bases and J 1 base; nucleotides not matched to a gene: 2. The CDR3 totals 15 residues. CDR3 DNA: TGTGCCAGCAGCTTGGCGGGGGGGGGCACAGATACGCAGTATTTT. Translation gives CASSLAGGGTDTQYF.

The rearrangement links TRBV5-1 to TRBJ1-5, with D maybe TRBD1 (6 bases). The ends were cut back, 5 bases at V and 4 bases at J, with 16 bases in the middle. The CDR3 consists of 15 residues. Germline V lookup: CDR1 SGHRS, CDR2 YFSETQ. The CDR3 sequence: CASRREAGANQPQHF. CDR3 nucleotide sequence: TGCGCCAGCAGACGGGAGGCAGGGGCTAATCAGCCCCAGCATTTT.

The chain recombines TRBV28 with TRBJ2-2; TRBD1 might be the D (6 bases). In germline, CDR1 is MDHEN, CDR2 SYDVKM. The CDR3 runs to 15 residues. V lost 3 bases and J lost 4, with 12 bases in between. CDR3 nucleotides: TGTGCCAGCAGTTTTCCCAGGGGTGGCACCGGGGAGCTGTTTTTT. The encoded protein is CASSFPRGGTGELFF.

J is TRBJ1-1 and V is TRBV7-2; 7 bases align to TRBD1. There are 15 residues in the CDR3. V lost 2 bases and J lost 4; bases outside the gene matches: 7. CDR1 SGHTA and CDR2 FQGNSA come from the germline V gene. CDR3: CASSLPQGGGTEAFF. Written as DNA, the CDR3 is TGTGCCAGCAGCTTACCTCAGGGGGGAGGCACTGAAGCTTTCTTT.

The chain uses TRBV7-2 and TRBJ1-2; the D gene is possibly TRBD1 (5 bases). Trimming cost V 3 bases and J 1 base, with 9 bases left between them. The CDR3 sequence is 14 residues long. Per the germline V gene, CDR1 is SGHTA and CDR2 is FQGNSA. The DNA for the CDR3 is TGTGCCAGCAGCTTCAGGGATTTTAACTATGGCTACACCTTC. Translation: CASSFRDFNYGYTF.

V is TRBV15 and J is TRBJ1-1; D gene unclear. The CDR3 loop spans 14 amino acids. V gave up 0 bases and J gave up 1 base, with 6 bases separating them. The germline V gene has CDR1 LNHNV and CDR2 YYDKDF (reference sequence). Here the CDR3 reads CATSREVRNTEAFF. Written as DNA, the CDR3 is TGTGCCACCAGCAGAGAAGTGAGGAACACTGAAGCTTTCTTT.

J is TRBJ2-7 and V is TRBV4-3, with D perhaps matching TRBD1 (6 bases). The V gene's germline CDR1 is LGHNA and CDR2 YSLEER. V was shortened by 4 bases and J by 2 bases, with 15 bases between the two germline ends. CDR3 length: 15 amino acids. Written as DNA, the CDR3 is TGCGCCAGCAGCCTTAACTCAGGGGCCGCCTACGAGCAGTACTTC. Its translation is CASSLNSGAAYEQYF.

The rearrangement links TRBV9 to TRBJ2-3; TRBD2 agrees at 9 bases. The ends lost 0 bases at V and 1 base at J; junction bases unmatched: 0. Germline CDR1 is SGDLS and CDR2 is YYNGEE. The CDR3 has 15 amino acids. The CDR3 bases are TGTGCCAGCAGCGTAGGGACTAGCGGCACAGATACGCAGTATTTT. The encoded protein is CASSVGTSGTDTQYF.

The chain joins TRBV7-6 to TRBJ2-1, with TRBD1 matching over 7 bases. Germline V gene data show CDR1 as SGHVS and CDR2 as FNYEAQ. This CDR3 has 15 residues. Trimming at V came to 7 bases and at J to 6 bases, leaving 12 bases not matched to a gene. CDR3 sequence reads: CASTPDRAAGNEQFF. The CDR3 bases are TGTGCCAGCACTCCCGACAGGGCGGCCGGCAATGAGCAGTTCTTC.

The chain uses TRBV6-4 and TRBJ1-1; 7 positions match TRBD1. Germline V lookup: CDR1 MRHNA, CDR2 SNTAGT. CDR3 size: 15 residues. With 6 bases clipped from V and 1 base from J, the junction kept 8 bases outside the gene matches. Here the CDR3 DNA reads TGTGCCAGCAGCCCGACAGGGAATGAGAACACTGAAGCTTTCTTT. It translates to CASSPTGNENTEAFF.

V gene TRBV13 combines with J gene TRBJ1-5; D gene unclear. The V gene lost 1 base and the J gene lost 7 bases, with 8 bases spanning the gap. The CDR3 is made up of 13 amino acids. Germline CDR1 is PRHDT and CDR2 is FYEKMQ (reference sequence). CDR3: CASSLAEGQPQHF. Written as DNA, the CDR3 is TGTGCCAGCAGCTTAGCGGAGGGCCAGCCCCAGCATTTT.

The CDR3 DNA follows: TGTGCCAGCAGCCCTTGGGACAGGGGAATCGACGAGCAGTACTTC. Translation gives CASSPWDRGIDEQYF. The chain recombines TRBV5-4 with TRBJ2-7; 10 bases align to TRBD1. Germline CDR1 SGHNT, CDR2 YYREEE (reference sequence). CDR3 length: 15 amino acids. The junction had 9 bases not matched to a gene; V was cut back by 4 bases and J by 5 bases.

The V call is TRBV9, the J call TRBJ2-3, with unresolved D. This CDR3 spans 13 amino acids. In germline, CDR1 is SGDLS, CDR2 YYNGEE. Trimming removed 3 bases from V and 4 bases from J, with 9 bases in between. CDR3 loop: CASSASPADTQYF. The CDR3 bases are TGTGCCAGCAGCGCCTCCCCCGCAGATACGCAGTATTTT. Drawing the rest from reference TRBV9 and TRBJ2-3, the complete variable domain is DSGVTQTPKHLITATGQRVTLRCSPRSGDLSVYWYQQSLDQGLQFLIQYYNGEERAKGNILERFSAQQFPDLHSELNLSSLELGDSALYFCASSASPADTQYFGPGTRLTVL.

The chain couples TRBV4-3 to TRBJ2-1; weak D call: TRBD2 (6 bases). The length of the CDR3 is 14 residues. V was clipped by 4 bases and J by 8 bases, with 15 bases between them. Germline V gives CDR1 LGHNA, CDR2 YSLEER. CDR3 DNA sequence: TGCGCCAGCAGCCCGTGGGACGGAGGGTATGAGCAGTTCTTC. The encoded protein is CASSPWDGGYEQFF.

This chain connects TRBV4-1 to TRBJ2-7, with D hard to call. Germline V gene data show CDR1 as MGHRA and CDR2 as YSYEKL. This CDR3 is built from 15 residues. With 1 base removed from V and 1 base from J, the gap between germline ends came to 11 bases. The CDR3 DNA reads as TGCGCCAGCAGCCAAGCCTCCTACGGTTCCTACGAGCAGTACTTC. This gives the protein CASSQASYGSYEQYF.